This TCR beta chain was recovered during a study of blood T cells in healthy people across ages. Overall study: About one barcoded beta molecule per two T cells was the capture yield of template switching.

Study-level points and caveats: It was found that TCR beta diversity correlated strongly with the percentage of naive T cells.

A J-beta primer mix and a sample-barcoded 5' primer were used in a second PCR of roughly 7 to 12 cycles. TCRdb re-derived calls from the 5' RACE reads in MiXCR, one entry per CDR3 protein. In the table there are 1.2 million to 1.5 million distinct CDR3 sequences, approximately 59% of which are singletons. The CDR3 length is 11 residues. Germline V gene sequence: CDR1 DFQATT, CDR2 SNEGSKA (reference sequence). Trimming left V 6 bases short and J 6 bases short, with 8 bases between. Worth noting for this clonotype: The antigen remains unidentified.

This sequence was found in a young man in good health. The gene calls are TRBV20-1 and TRBJ2-2; no definite D call. Material: blood. CDR3 in DNA: TGCAGTGCCGAGTTAGCCGGGGAGCTGTTTTTT. This translates into CSAELAGELFF.